The T cell receptor beta chain under discussion was sequenced for a study of T cells after yellow fever vaccination. Study outcomes and limitations: Just a small share of clonotypes turned up in the CD4 compartment as well as the CD8 compartment.

TCRdb reprocessed the 5' RACE reads with MiXCR, giving one entry per CDR3 protein. The data hold 550,000 to 750,000 distinct CDR3 sequences, with 13% observed a single time. Many counts were recorded for this clonotype. The antigen is unknown. The CDR3 spans 12 residues. Germline V CDR1 and CDR2: LNHDA, SQIVND (reference sequence). The ends were cut back, 3 bases at V and 6 bases at J, with 8 bases in the middle. Sequenced material: PBMCs, taken on the day of the yellow fever booster vaccination. This sequence joins TRBV19 and TRBJ1-1; D gene unclear. This clonotype was obtained from a man aged 30-40 years who received the YFV17D yellow fever vaccine. The CDR3, as DNA: TGTGCCAGTAGTATGGGGATCGCTGAAGCTTTCTTT. It encodes CASSMGIAEAFF. Filled out from reference TRBV19 and TRBJ1-1, the complete variable domain reads DGGITQSPKYLFRKEGQNVTLSCEQNLNHDAMYWYRQDPGQGLRLIYYSQIVNDFQKGDIAEGYSVSREKKESFPLTVTSAQKNPTAFYLCASSMGIAEAFFGQGTRLTVV.